A selection of T cell receptor beta chains follows, all from one sample in a study of cytomegalovirus exposure and HLA in healthy donors. The assay was immunoSEQ multiplex PCR, and TCRdb's table has in-frame clones only and misses some. Seen here are about 200,000 clones, 79% observed once, and the top ten hold about 0.37%. Specimen: PBMCs. The source of these receptors is a male donor in good health and CMV-seropositive. Each CDR3 is given with its conserved first and last residue. The D gene is left open where the match is weak. A row's size may be missing; if present it is once, few, many or a size class.

D: TRBD1; size: NA; J: TRBJ1-2; V: TRBV7-2; DNA: TGTGCCAGCAGCTACGGACAGGGTGGTGGCTACACCTTC; CDR3: CASSYGQGGGYTF
D: NA; size: NA; J: TRBJ2-7; V: TRBV7-9; DNA: TGTGCCAGCAGCTTTCCGACTGGATACGAGCAGTACTTC; CDR3: CASSFPTGYEQYF
D: NA; size: NA; J: TRBJ2-1; V: TRBV5-1; DNA: TGCGCCAGCAGCTTGGTTGCGGGGCGGTCCTACAATGAGCAGTTCTTC; CDR3: CASSLVAGRSYNEQFF
D: NA; size: NA; J: TRBJ2-2; V: TRBV7-2; DNA: TGTGCCAGCAGCATACGAGGAACCGGGGAGCTGTTTTTT; CDR3: CASSIRGTGELFF
D: NA; size: NA; J: TRBJ1-5; V: TRBV16; DNA: TGTGCCAGCAGCCAATCGACAGATAGCAATCAGCCCCAGCATTTT; CDR3: CASSQSTDSNQPQHF
D: TRBD1; size: few; J: TRBJ1-5; V: TRBV10-3; DNA: TGTGCCATCAGTGAGGCCGGGACAGCATATAGCAATCAGCCCCAGCATTTT; CDR3: CAISEAGTAYSNQPQHF
D: NA; size: NA; J: TRBJ2-7; V: TRBV5-1; DNA: TGCGCCAGCAGCTTGGGTAGGGGCGAGCAGTACTTC; CDR3: CASSLGRGEQYF
D: TRBD2; size: NA; J: TRBJ2-1; V: TRBV27; DNA: TGTGCCAGCAGTGGTGGGACTAGCGGGAGGAGGGGGCAGTTCTTC; CDR3: CASSGGTSGRRGQFF
D: NA; size: NA; J: TRBJ2-7; V: TRBV4-2; DNA: TGTGCCAGCAGCCAAGATTCTTCCGGAGTATCCTACGAGCAGTACTTC; CDR3: CASSQDSSGVSYEQYF
D: TRBD2; size: NA; J: TRBJ2-1; V: TRBV28; DNA: TGTGCCAGCGAGGGGACTAGCGGGAGCAATGAGCAGTTCTTC; CDR3: CASEGTSGSNEQFF
D: NA; size: once; J: TRBJ1-3; V: TRBV6-5; DNA: TGTGCCAGCAGTCCGAGGGTCTCTGGAAACACCATATATTTT; CDR3: CASSPRVSGNTIYF
D: NA; size: NA; J: TRBJ2-1; V: TRBV7-3; DNA: TGTGCCAGCAGCTTAAACTTCAATGAGCAGTTCTTC; CDR3: CASSLNFNEQFF
D: NA; size: NA; J: TRBJ1-6; V: TRBV2; DNA: TGTGCCAGCAGTGACCCGGGAGGGGGGAATTCACCCCTCCACTTT; CDR3: CASSDPGGGNSPLHF
D: NA; size: NA; J: TRBJ1-1; V: TRBV7-6; DNA: TGTGCCAGCAGCACCGGACAGAGAAACACTGAAGCTTTCTTT; CDR3: CASSTGQRNTEAFF
D: TRBD2; size: NA; J: TRBJ2-5; V: TRBV9; DNA: TGTGCCAGCAGCTCTCACCCCGGACTAGCGGGAGAGGGGGAGACCCAGTACTTC; CDR3: CASSSHPGLAGEGETQYF
D: TRBD2; size: NA; J: TRBJ2-7; V: TRBV7-6; DNA: TGTGCCAGCAGCTTATCGTCTGGGAATAGCGGGACCTACGAGCAGTACTTC; CDR3: CASSLSSGNSGTYEQYF
D: TRBD1; size: NA; J: TRBJ1-2; V: TRBV11-2; DNA: TGTGCCAGCAGCCCAGTGTCGGGACAGAGGTTCTACACCTTC; CDR3: CASSPVSGQRFYTF
D: NA; size: NA; J: TRBJ1-1; V: TRBV7-2; DNA: TGTGCCAGCAGCCTTGTGGAGGGTGCGAACACTGAAGCTTTCTTT; CDR3: CASSLVEGANTEAFF
D: TRBD1; size: NA; J: TRBJ2-2; V: TRBV7-2; DNA: TGTGCCAGCAGCTTCAAAGATTGGGGGGACAGGTTAAACACCGGGGAGCTGTTTTTT; CDR3: CASSFKDWGDRLNTGELFF
D: NA; size: NA; J: TRBJ1-5; V: TRBV10-3; DNA: TGTGCCATCAGTGAGTCAAGGCCCAAAGCGGGAAGCAATCAGCCCCAGCATTTT; CDR3: CAISESRPKAGSNQPQHF
D: NA; size: NA; J: TRBJ1-1; V: TRBV2; DNA: TGTGCCAGCAGCGACAGGTACACTGAAGCTTTCTTT; CDR3: CASSDRYTEAFF
D: NA; size: NA; J: TRBJ1-3; V: TRBV6-5; DNA: TGTGCCAGCAGTTACTCAGAGCGCTCTGGAAACACCATATATTTT; CDR3: CASSYSERSGNTIYF
D: TRBD2; size: NA; J: TRBJ2-5; V: TRBV28; DNA: TGTGCCAGCAGGCCAGCGGGGCAAGAGACCCAGTACTTC; CDR3: CASRPAGQETQYF
D: TRBD1; size: NA; J: TRBJ1-3; V: TRBV18; DNA: TGTGCCAGCTCTCCGGACAGGGCGCTCTCTGGAAACACCATATATTTT; CDR3: CASSPDRALSGNTIYF
D: NA; size: NA; J: TRBJ2-1; V: TRBV18; DNA: TGTGCCAGCTCACCTAGCGATGAGCAGTTCTTC; CDR3: CASSPSDEQFF
D: TRBD1; size: NA; J: TRBJ1-1; V: TRBV9; DNA: TGTGCCAGCAGCGTTCGGGACAGGAACACTGAAGCTTTCTTT; CDR3: CASSVRDRNTEAFF
D: TRBD1; size: NA; J: TRBJ2-2; V: TRBV7-3; DNA: TGTGCCAGCAGCCGTCTAGGGACAGGGGTCCCCGGGGAGCTGTTTTTT; CDR3: CASSRLGTGVPGELFF
D: TRBD1; size: few; J: TRBJ1-1; V: TRBV4-2; DNA: TGTGCCAGCAGCCTCCAAGGACAGGGCTTGAACACTGAAGCTTTCTTT; CDR3: CASSLQGQGLNTEAFF
D: NA; size: NA; J: TRBJ1-4; V: TRBV2; DNA: TGTGCCAGCAAACGATCAGCTAATGAAAAACTGTTTTTT; CDR3: CASKRSANEKLFF
D: TRBD1; size: NA; J: TRBJ2-7; V: TRBV5-1; DNA: TGCGCCAGCAGCTTTGGACAGGACCTATCCTACGAGCAGTACTTC; CDR3: CASSFGQDLSYEQYF
D: NA; size: few; J: TRBJ1-1; V: TRBV7-9; DNA: TGTGCCAGCAGTCAGTACAGGGAAGAAGCCTGGGCTTTCTTT; CDR3: CASSQYREEAWAFF
D: NA; size: NA; J: TRBJ2-2; V: TRBV2; DNA: TGTGCCAGCAGTGAGAACGAAGGGGCCGGGGAGCTGTTTTTT; CDR3: CASSENEGAGELFF
D: NA; size: NA; J: TRBJ2-1; V: TRBV9; DNA: TGTGCCAGCAGCGTCGGCGGGTCCTACAATGAGCAGTTCTTC; CDR3: CASSVGGSYNEQFF
D: NA; size: once; J: TRBJ2-3; V: TRBV7-7; DNA: TGTGCCAGCAGCTTAGGCGCCAGGGCAGATACGCAGTATTTT; CDR3: CASSLGARADTQYF
D: TRBD2; size: NA; J: TRBJ2-1; V: TRBV7-3; DNA: TGTGCCAGCAGCTTAAACATACCGGGACTAGCGGGGACAGACAATGAGCAGTTCTTC; CDR3: CASSLNIPGLAGTDNEQFF
D: NA; size: NA; J: TRBJ1-4; V: TRBV30; DNA: TGTGCCTGGAGTAGGACAACAACTAATGAAAAACTGTTTTTT; CDR3: CAWSRTTTNEKLFF
D: TRBD1; size: NA; J: TRBJ2-2; V: TRBV27; DNA: TGTGCCAGCAGTTCCCTGGGGACAGGTGGGGCCGGGGAGCTGTTTTTT; CDR3: CASSSLGTGGAGELFF